A selection of T cell receptor beta chains follows, all from one sample in a study of Graves' ophthalmopathy and Graves' hyperthyroidism. TCRdb redid the calling of the multiplex PCR reads with MiXCR, one entry per CDR3 protein. The table lists around 1.1 million distinct CDR3 sequences, about 38% of them singletons. The sample taken for sequencing was peripheral blood or thyroid tissue (not recorded which). These receptors originate from an adult man with Graves' hyperthyroidism. The CDR3 runs from the conserved cysteine through the conserved F or W. Each record gives: J gene, D gene, V gene, clone size, CDR3 DNA, CDR3 protein. A D gene is named only where the DNA matches it firmly. For some rows the clone size is stated as once, few or many, or as a class when expanded; others skip it.

>TRBJ2-3|NA|TRBV20-1|many
TGCAGTGCTAGGCGTCAGGATAGCACAGATACGCAGTATTTT
CSARRQDSTDTQYF
>TRBJ1-2|TRBD1|TRBV29-1|NA
TGCAGCGCCCCGGACAGGGCGGGGGAGACCTATGGCTACACCTTC
CSAPDRAGETYGYTF
>TRBJ1-1|NA|TRBV7-3|few
TGTGCCAGCAGCTTATTTGGGCAGCCCAGGGCAGCTTTCTTT
CASSLFGQPRAAFF
>TRBJ1-2|NA|TRBV29-1|NA
TGCAGCGTGTTCGGGGACCTTAACTATGGCTACACCTTC
CSVFGDLNYGYTF
>TRBJ1-1|NA|TRBV29-1|few
TGCAGCGTTGAAGATCGGGGACGGGTTGAAGCTTTCTTT
CSVEDRGRVEAFF
>TRBJ2-5|NA|TRBV12-3/TRBV12-4|many
TGTGCCAGCAGCCACGTATCGGGCCAAGAGACCCAGTACTTC
CASSHVSGQETQYF
>TRBJ2-2|NA|TRBV6-6|NA
TGTGCCAGCAGTCCGCCGACGGGACTCAGGTCCGGGGAGCTGTTTTTT
CASSPPTGLRSGELFF
>TRBJ1-4|NA|TRBV10-3|NA
TGTGCCATCAGTGAGAGAGAGGGGGAAAAACTGTTTTTT
CAISEREGEKLFF
>TRBJ2-6|NA|TRBV6-2/TRBV6-3|few
TGTGCCAGCAGTTACAATCGGGTCTCTGGGGCCAACGTCCTGACTTTC
CASSYNRVSGANVLTF
>TRBJ2-3|TRBD1|TRBV10-3|NA
TGTGCCGTACAGGGGAACACAGATACGCAGTATTTT
CAVQGNTDTQYF
>TRBJ2-5|NA|TRBV7-9|once
TGTGCCAGCAGCTTAGCCTATGGCGGCCTGACGGGGCCCCAGTACTTC
CASSLAYGGLTGPQYF
>TRBJ2-6|NA|TRBV11-2|many
TGTGCCAGCAGCCTAGGACTGGTCTCTGGGGCCAACGTCCTGACTTTC
CASSLGLVSGANVLTF